A single sample is the source of the 27 T cell receptor beta chains below, sequenced in a study of control samples from healthy donors and cancer patients. Measured with immunoSEQ multiplex PCR; TCRdb has only the in-frame clones, and not every one. The table includes about 130,000 clones, around 93% detected once. The sequencing sample was made of blood. The receptor source for this set is a woman between 45 and 60 years old in good health.

The chain combines TRBV30 with TRBJ2-5; D tentatively reads TRBD1 or TRBD2 (5 bases each). Trimming took 3 bases from V and 1 from J, leaving 12 bases between them. Germline-derived CDR1 and CDR2 are GTSNPN and SVGIG (reference sequence). The CDR3 is made up of 14 amino acids. The CDR3 reads CAWSPGPSQETQYF. The CDR3 DNA is TGTGCCTGGAGCCCGGGACCGTCCCAAGAGACCCAGTACTTC.

The rearrangement links TRBV29-1 to TRBJ1-1; D may be TRBD1 (5 bases). The length of the CDR3 is 12 residues. Germline CDR1 reads SQVTM; CDR2 reads ANQGSEA. V was trimmed by 5 bases and J by 6 bases, leaving 13 bases between them. In DNA form, the CDR3 reads TGCAGCGTTTGGGGCGGTATCGCTGAAGCTTTCTTT. Amino acid sequence: CSVWGGIAEAFF. The complete variable domain, with remaining parts taken from reference TRBV29-1 and TRBJ1-1, reads SAVISQKPSRDICQRGTSLTIQCQVDSQVTMMFWYRQQPGQSLTLIATANQGSEATYESGFVIDKFPISRPNLTFSTLTVSNMSPEDSSIYLCSVWGGIAEAFFGQGTRLTVV.

The V gene is TRBV29-1, the J gene TRBJ1-2, with TRBD1 matching over 8 bases. The germline V gene encodes CDR1 SQVTM and CDR2 ANQGSEA. V gave up 3 bases and J gave up 5 bases; unmatched junction bases: 5. The CDR3 consists of 13 residues. The CDR3 DNA is TGCAGCGTTGAGTGGACAGGGAATTATGGCTACACCTTC. Residues: CSVEWTGNYGYTF.

The rearrangement links TRBV5-1 to TRBJ1-1, with a tentative D call TRBD1 (5 bases). The CDR3 has 15 amino acids. Germline CDR1 and CDR2: SGHRS and YFSETQ. The V end lost 0 bases, the J end lost 0 bases, and 9 bases lay between the germline ends. Here the CDR3 reads CASSLGGKLNTEAFF. The CDR3 nucleotides are TGCGCCAGCAGCTTGGGGGGCAAGCTGAACACTGAAGCTTTCTTT. The full variable domain, with the rest looked up from reference TRBV5-1 and TRBJ1-1, is KAGVTQTPRYLIKTRGQQVTLSCSPISGHRSVSWYQQTPGQGLQFLFEYFSETQRNKGNFPGRFSGRQFSNSRSEMNVSTLELGDSALYLCASSLGGKLNTEAFFGQGTRLTVV.

This clone was detected once. The gene calls are TRBV12-3 or TRBV12-4 and TRBJ2-5; 9 positions agree with TRBD1. The CDR3 consists of 12 residues. V lost 6 bases to trimming and J lost 7 bases; unmatched junction nucleotides: 3. In DNA, the CDR3 is TGTGCCAGCAGGGAACAGGGGGCGACCCAGTACTTC. Translation gives CASREQGATQYF.

This chain uses TRBV27 with TRBJ1-6; D not resolved. There are 14 residues in the CDR3. Germline V gene lookup returns CDR1 MNHEY and CDR2 SMNVEV (reference sequence). The ends were cut back, 6 bases at V and 4 bases at J, with 10 bases in the middle. The CDR3 loop is CASRFLDYNSPLHF. The CDR3 nucleotides read TGTGCCAGCAGATTTCTGGATTATAATTCACCCCTCCACTTT.

This clone came up once. The rearrangement uses TRBV11-2 and TRBJ1-1; D ambiguous. The CDR3 has 13 residues. Germline assignment: CDR1 SGHAT and CDR2 FQNNGV. The germline V and J ends were trimmed by 5 bases and 6 bases, with 13 bases remaining between them. The CDR3 region has the DNA TGTGCCAGCAGCATCGGAGGCCTCCCTGAAGCTTTCTTT. Translation gives CASSIGGLPEAFF. Variable domain in full (rest from reference TRBV11-2 and TRBJ1-1): EAGVAQSPRYKIIEKRQSVAFWCNPISGHATLYWYQQILGQGPKLLIQFQNNGVVDDSQLPKDRFSAERLKGVDSTLKIQPAKLEDSAVYLCASSIGGLPEAFFGQGTRLTVV.

This chain joins TRBV4-2 and TRBJ1-2; 11 nucleotides align to TRBD1. The CDR3 consists of 15 residues. Looked up from germline, CDR1 is LGHNA and CDR2 is YNFKEQ. The trim removed 1 base at V and 6 bases at J, leaving 4 bases unmatched. CDR3 sequence (DNA): TGTGCCAGCAGCCAAGTTCGGACAGGGGGCGATGGCTACACCTTC. Protein: CASSQVRTGGDGYTF.

The chain combines TRBV5-1 with TRBJ1-2; D may be TRBD1 (6 bases). V was cut by 0 bases and J by 4 bases, with 10 bases left in between. Germline CDR1 reads SGHRS; CDR2 reads YFSETQ. There are 14 residues in the CDR3. The CDR3, as DNA: TGCGCCAGCAGCTTGGTGGGGGCGCTCTATGGCTACACCTTC. It codes for CASSLVGALYGYTF.

There are a few counts of this clone. The V call is TRBV27, the J call TRBJ2-3, with a possible D match to TRBD1 (5 bases). CDR3 length equals 19 residues. Germline assignment: CDR1 MNHEY and CDR2 SMNVEV (reference sequence). The V end lost 3 bases, the J end lost 4 bases, and 26 bases lay between the germline ends. The DNA for the CDR3 is TGTGCCAGCAGTTTTGGCCCCGATCTCTTACAGGTTGGGGCAGATACGCAGTATTTT. Protein product: CASSFGPDLLQVGADTQYF.

The chain recombines TRBV7-6 with TRBJ2-1, with 13 bases identical to TRBD2. Germline V gene data show CDR1 as SGHVS and CDR2 as FNYEAQ. This CDR3 has 16 residues. The junction had 4 bases not matched to a gene; V was cut back by 5 bases and J by 3 bases. The CDR3: CASSERTSGSYNEQFF. Here the CDR3 DNA reads TGTGCCAGCAGCGAACGGACTAGCGGGAGCTACAATGAGCAGTTCTTC.

This sequence joins TRBV5-6 and TRBJ1-3, with D tentatively TRBD1 (6 bases). This CDR3 region has 15 residues. CDR1 and CDR2 from the germline V gene are SGHDT and YYEEEE. V was pared by 6 bases and J by 0 bases, with 13 bases between. CDR3 region: CASNPTGISGNTIYF. The CDR3 DNA sequence: TGTGCCAGCAATCCAACAGGGATCTCTGGAAACACCATATATTTT.

The sample holds a few counts of this clone. The chain joins TRBV5-1 to TRBJ2-2; no clear D. V lost 4 bases and J 5 bases, leaving 9 bases between the germline ends. The CDR3 length is 13 residues. Per germline, CDR1 SGHRS and CDR2 YFSETQ. The chain's CDR3 is CASSVYRTGELFF. As DNA, the CDR3 is TGCGCCAGCAGCGTTTACAGAACCGGGGAGCTGTTTTTT.

The V and J genes are TRBV6-5 and TRBJ2-7; possible D gene TRBD1, 7 bases. V lost 6 bases, J lost 9 bases, and 12 bases lay in between. The CDR3 has 11 residues. Germline V gene lookup returns CDR1 MNHEY and CDR2 SVGAGI. The CDR3 DNA is TGTGCCAGCAGAGACAGGGAGGTGCAGTACTTC. This translates into CASRDREVQYF.

In regard to this clone: At one of its ends the junction is not consistent with the germline gene, which may arise from a read error. The sample holds other DNA sequences that translate to the same CDR3. The chain couples TRBV11-2 to TRBJ1-1; maybe TRBD1 (6 bases). There are 13 residues in the CDR3. Germline lookup yields CDR1 SGHAT and CDR2 FQNNGV. CDR3 loop: CASSLDRDTEAFF. CDR3 coding DNA: TGTGCCAGCAGCTTAGATAGGGACACCGAAGCTTTCTTT.

This clone was seen just once. V is TRBV29-1 and J is TRBJ2-7, with D tentatively TRBD2 (6 bases). Germline CDR1 is SQVTM and CDR2 is ANQGSEA. The CDR3 contains 12 residues. Between the trimmed V and J ends, which lost 4 bases and 4 bases, there was a span of 11 bases. The CDR3 DNA reads TGCAGCGTTGCATGGAGGGATTACGAGCAGTACTTC. Its translation is CSVAWRDYEQYF.

This clone was picked up one time. This rearrangement joins TRBV5-5 to TRBJ1-5, with D perhaps TRBD1 (5 bases). V lost 0 bases and J lost 7, with 11 bases in between. The CDR3 extends over 14 amino acids. In germline, CDR1 is SGHKS, CDR2 YYEKEE (reference sequence). The CDR3 coding sequence is TGTGCCAGCAGCTTGGATGGGGGTGAGCAGCCCCAGCATTTT. Translating gives CASSLDGGEQPQHF.

This chain joins TRBV11-1 and TRBJ1-1, with D maybe TRBD1 (5 bases). The CDR3 runs to 14 residues. Trimming pared 3 bases from V and 6 bases from J, leaving 14 bases between. Germline CDR1 and CDR2: SGHAT and FQDESV (reference sequence). In nucleotides, the CDR3 is TGTGCCAGCAGCTTCGGGACCGGGGGGGCTGAAGCTTTCTTT. Translating gives CASSFGTGGAEAFF.

V usage is TRBV30 and J usage is TRBJ2-3; 7 nucleotides agree with TRBD1. Germline V gives CDR1 GTSNPN, CDR2 SVGIG (reference sequence). Germline trimming cut 5 bases from V and 1 base from J; bases unmatched to any gene: 6. The CDR3 loop spans 14 amino acids. The CDR3 sequence is CAWRQGPGTDTQYF. Written as DNA, the CDR3 is TGTGCCTGGCGACAGGGCCCGGGCACAGATACGCAGTATTTT.

The V gene is TRBV5-4, the J gene TRBJ2-2; no clear D gene. CDR1 and CDR2 (germline): SGHNT, YYREEE (reference sequence). This CDR3 is built from 16 residues. V dropped 4 bases and J dropped 3 bases, with 16 bases sitting between them. CDR3 DNA: TGTGCCAGCAGCCCCCGACGAGCCGGCTACACCGGGGAGCTGTTTTTT. Amino acids: CASSPRRAGYTGELFF.

This chain connects TRBV5-4 to TRBJ2-1; the match to TRBD2 covers 8 bases. The length of the CDR3 is 18 residues. Germline V gives CDR1 SGHNT, CDR2 YYREEE (reference sequence). Trimming removed 1 base from V and 0 bases from J; junction bases left unmatched: 9. DNA for the CDR3: TGTGCCAGCAGCTTGAGGTCGAGGAGCGGGAGCTCCTACAATGAGCAGTTCTTC. It specifies CASSLRSRSGSSYNEQFF.

The chain couples TRBV11-2 to TRBJ2-7, with D possibly TRBD1 on 5 matching bases. Germline CDR1 is SGHAT and CDR2 is FQNNGV. This CDR3 contains 15 residues. V was cut by 5 bases and J by 3 bases, with 17 bases left in between. CDR3 coding DNA: TGTGCCAGCAGCCAACAGACTCCCAGGGACTACGAGCAGTACTTC. Its translation is CASSQQTPRDYEQYF.

The chain is built from TRBV7-9 and TRBJ1-6, with unresolved D. The germline V gene has CDR1 SEHNR and CDR2 FQNEAQ (reference sequence). The V gene lost 8 bases and the J gene lost 9 bases, with 20 bases spanning the gap. CDR3 size: 15 residues. The CDR3, as DNA: TGTGCCAGCGCGGCCGGTGGGTTGAGAAGTTCACCCCTCCACTTT. Residues: CASAAGGLRSSPLHF.

The rearrangement joins TRBV6-5 to TRBJ1-1; D gene unclear. V lost 6 bases to trimming and J lost 0 bases, with 14 bases between them. CDR3 length equals 15 residues. CDR1 MNHEY and CDR2 SVGAGI come from the germline V gene. The CDR3 is CASSLGRGMNTEAFF. Written as DNA, the CDR3 is TGTGCCAGCAGCCTCGGCCGCGGGATGAACACTGAAGCTTTCTTT.

The rearrangement links TRBV6-5 to TRBJ2-1, with 7 bases fitting TRBD1. The CDR3 spans 15 residues. Trimming at V came to 6 bases and at J to 10 bases, leaving 15 bases not matched to a gene. Looked up from germline, CDR1 is MNHEY and CDR2 is SVGAGI. CDR3 amino acids: CASRADRAGLREQFF. As DNA, the CDR3 is TGTGCCAGCAGGGCAGACAGGGCCGGACTTCGAGAGCAGTTCTTC.

This clone was counted between two and nine times. V usage is TRBV3-1 (or the pseudogene TRBV3-2) and J usage is TRBJ1-2; D ambiguous. Germline V CDR1 and CDR2: LGHDT, YNNKEL (reference sequence). The CDR3 totals 14 residues. The V gene lost 0 bases and the J gene lost 8 bases, with 13 bases spanning the gap. The CDR3: CASSQDSTGSGYTF. The CDR3 DNA reads as TGTGCCAGCAGCCAAGATTCCACGGGAAGCGGCTACACCTTC.

The chain joins TRBV5-4 to TRBJ2-3; TRBD2 agrees at 15 bases. V was pared by 4 bases and J by 0 bases, with 3 bases of the junction left unmatched. The CDR3 is 17 amino acids. Germline CDR1 SGHNT, CDR2 YYREEE (reference sequence). Here the CDR3 reads CASSGGLAGGSTDTQYF. CDR3 nucleotide sequence: TGTGCCAGCAGCGGGGGACTAGCGGGGGGAAGCACAGATACGCAGTATTTT.